These T cell receptor beta chains were read from a single sample in a study of blood T cells in healthy people across ages. Each CDR3 protein gets one entry after TCRdb re-called the 5' RACE reads with MiXCR. The data contain over a million distinct CDR3 sequences, 20% to 25% of them singletons. The sample was also linked to a second study, of T cells of mothers and their children.

The sequenced sample was blood. Receptors originate from a girl aged 2 to 9 in good health. Each CDR3 is given with its conserved first and last residue. A D gene is named only where the DNA matches it firmly. Clone sizes are given selectively: once, few, many, or a class where the clone is expanded.

15 TRBJ1-2 NA NA TRBV14 CASSQDYSGNYGYTF TGTGCCAGCAGCCAAGATTATTCGGGGAACTATGGCTACACCTTC
14 TRBJ2-1 NA NA TRBV7-3 CASSLVSDLNEQFF TGTGCCAGCAGCTTAGTCTCGGATTTAAATGAGCAGTTCTTC
14 TRBJ2-5 NA NA TRBV20-1 CSARRLNREETQYF TGCAGCGCTCGACGGTTAAACAGGGAAGAGACCCAGTACTTC
17 TRBJ1-4 NA few TRBV7-2 CASSFRLLQHESEKLFF TGTGCCAGCAGCTTCCGTTTATTACAACATGAGAGCGAAAAACTGTTTTTT
16 TRBJ2-6 NA NA TRBV25-1 CASSEWVSRGANVLTF TGTGCCAGCAGTGAATGGGTCAGTAGAGGGGCCAACGTCCTGACTTTC
16 TRBJ1-4 TRBD1 NA TRBV27 CASSPEMTGGRRKLFF TGTGCCAGCAGTCCTGAAATGACAGGGGGAAGGAGAAAACTGTTTTTT
14 TRBJ2-4 NA few TRBV12-3/TRBV12-4 CASTVALAKNIQYF TGTGCCAGCACTGTGGCACTAGCCAAAAACATTCAGTACTTC
14 TRBJ2-2 TRBD2 NA TRBV20-1 CSAGSLAGPGELFF TGCAGTGCTGGGAGTCTAGCGGGCCCCGGGGAGCTGTTTTTT
17 TRBJ2-2 TRBD1 once TRBV12-3/TRBV12-4 CASSARQGTWVAGELFF TGTGCCAGCAGCGCGCGACAGGGTACATGGGTGGCCGGGGAGCTGTTTTTT
15 TRBJ1-4 NA many TRBV29-1 CSVEDRGATNEKLFF TGCAGCGTTGAAGATCGAGGTGCAACTAATGAAAAACTGTTTTTT
15 TRBJ2-3 TRBD1 few TRBV6-2/TRBV6-3 CASSSGQGTTDTQYF TGTGCCAGCAGTTCCGGACAGGGGACAACAGATACGCAGTATTTT
13 TRBJ2-5 NA NA TRBV4-3 CASSLHVQETQYF TGCGCCAGCAGCCTACACGTTCAGGAGACCCAGTACTTC
13 TRBJ1-2 NA NA TRBV27 CASSTGPIDGYTF TGTGCCAGCAGTACTGGGCCCATTGATGGCTACACCTTC
14 TRBJ1-2 NA NA TRBV12-3/TRBV12-4 CASSPGQNPYGYTF TGTGCCAGCAGCCCCGGACAGAACCCCTATGGCTACACCTTC
16 TRBJ2-7 TRBD2 few TRBV12-3/TRBV12-4 CASSFKDGGSSYEQYF TGTGCCAGCAGTTTTAAGGACGGGGGGAGCTCCTACGAGCAGTACTTC
15 TRBJ1-2 NA NA TRBV4-1 CASSQVGASNYGYTF TGCGCCAGCAGCCAAGTGGGAGCTTCTAACTATGGCTACACCTTC
17 TRBJ2-7 TRBD1 NA TRBV6-5 CASSSYLDRGKIYEQYF TGTGCCAGCAGTTCCTACTTGGACAGGGGAAAAATCTACGAGCAGTACTTC
13 TRBJ2-5 NA NA TRBV10-3 CAISERLEETQYF TGTGCCATCAGTGAGCGGTTGGAAGAGACCCAGTACTTC
16 TRBJ2-3 NA NA TRBV15 CATSTLRDPSTDTQYF TGTGCCACCAGCACCCTGCGGGACCCGAGCACAGATACGCAGTATTTT
12 TRBJ2-7 NA few TRBV6-2/TRBV6-3 CASRTTTYEQYF TGTGCCAGCCGGACGACTACCTACGAGCAGTACTTC